The 29 T cell receptor beta chains below come from one sample, sequenced in a study of Graves' ophthalmopathy and Graves' hyperthyroidism. Amplification of the TCR beta CDR3 regions used RNA transcripts (as template). First-round RT-PCR with HTBI primers preceded a second-round multiplex PCR. TCRdb re-analysed the multiplex PCR reads in MiXCR, keeping a single row per CDR3 protein. The top ten hold approximately 6.3% of the sample, which has approximately 160,000 distinct CDR3 sequences, about 40% seen once. Sequenced sample: peripheral blood. The receptor set was obtained from a woman in her forties with Graves' ophthalmopathy.

The rearrangement links TRBV28 to TRBJ2-2; 8 bases fit TRBD1. Looked up from germline, CDR1 is MDHEN and CDR2 is SYDVKM. The CDR3 is 16 amino acids. With 3 bases clipped from V and 4 bases from J, the junction kept 7 bases outside the gene matches. CDR3 nucleotides: TGTGCCAGCAGTTTTTGGACAGGGACTGGCACCGGGGAGCTGTTTTTT. It translates to CASSFWTGTGTGELFF.

This clonotype was recorded many times. The chain employs TRBV12-3 or TRBV12-4 and TRBJ1-2, with 10 bases matching TRBD1. The CDR3 spans 13 residues. Trimming removed 7 bases from V and 8 bases from J; junction bases left unmatched: 7. The chain's CDR3 is CASTRDRGLGYTF. The CDR3 DNA reads as TGTGCCAGCACCCGCGACAGGGGGCTCGGCTACACCTTC.

This clonotype has ten or more counts. The rearrangement uses TRBV12-3 or TRBV12-4 and TRBJ1-5; possibly TRBD1 for D (5 bases). This CDR3 is built from 13 residues. With 5 bases removed from V and 9 bases from J, the gap between germline ends came to 14 bases. The CDR3 sequence: CASSGTTAGPQHF. CDR3 bases: TGTGCCAGCAGTGGGACTACGGCAGGGCCCCAGCATTTT.

This clonotype was picked up a small number of times. The chain joins TRBV20-1 to TRBJ1-5, with D unclear. Germline V gene sequence: CDR1 DFQATT, CDR2 SNEGSKA (reference sequence). V lost 0 bases and J 5 bases, leaving 8 bases between the germline ends. The CDR3 loop spans 13 amino acids. The CDR3 region is CSARDLEYQPQHF. The DNA of the CDR3 is TGCAGTGCTAGAGATCTTGAGTATCAGCCCCAGCATTTT.

This chain links TRBV28 with TRBJ1-1; D call uncertain. The germline V gene encodes CDR1 MDHEN and CDR2 SYDVKM. The CDR3 consists of 14 residues. V was cut by 6 bases and J by 6 bases, with 17 bases left in between. The CDR3 region has the DNA TGTGCCAGCAGCCTCAGAGGCGGGAGCGCTGAAGCTTTCTTT. Amino acid sequence: CASSLRGGSAEAFF.

This clonotype appeared many times. The V and J genes are TRBV7-9 and TRBJ1-5, with D unresolved. This CDR3 is built from 13 residues. CDR1 SEHNR and CDR2 FQNEAQ come from the germline V gene (reference sequence). Trimming took off 1 base at V and 7 bases at J, with 8 bases between the two ends. The CDR3 spells CASSLDSLQPQHF. The CDR3 bases are TGTGCCAGCAGCTTAGATTCCTTGCAGCCCCAGCATTTT. Complete variable domain (other parts from reference TRBV7-9 and TRBJ1-5): DTGVSQNPRHKITKRGQNVTFRCDPISEHNRLYWYRQTLGQGPEFLTYFQNEAQLEKSRLLSDRFSAERPKGSFSTLEIQRTEQGDSAMYLCASSLDSLQPQHFGDGTRLSIL.

The chain employs TRBV6-1 and TRBJ1-1, with unresolved D. Germline assignment: CDR1 MNHNS and CDR2 SASEGT. The CDR3 runs to 16 residues. V was clipped by 2 bases and J by 0 bases, with 13 bases between them. CDR3 protein: CASSEFPTDLNTEAFF. The CDR3 DNA is TGTGCCAGCAGTGAATTCCCCACAGACTTGAACACTGAAGCTTTCTTT.

V and J are TRBV15 and TRBJ1-1; no firm D call. Germline CDR1 and CDR2: LNHNV and YYDKDF (reference sequence). V was cut by 0 bases and J by 9 bases, with 11 bases left in between. The CDR3 runs 13 residues. The CDR3: CATSRDPEFKAFF. DNA for the CDR3: TGTGCCACCAGCAGAGATCCAGAATTTAAAGCTTTCTTT.

Many counts were recorded for this clonotype. The chain joins TRBV6-5 to TRBJ1-1; a possible D gene is TRBD1 (5 bases). The ends were cut back, 0 bases at V and 0 bases at J, with 14 bases in the middle. Germline V gene sequence: CDR1 MNHEY, CDR2 SVGAGI. This CDR3 is built from 17 residues. This CDR3 reads CASSYSAGSSMNTEAFF. The CDR3, as DNA: TGTGCCAGCAGTTACTCTGCAGGGTCAAGCATGAACACTGAAGCTTTCTTT.

This clonotype appeared many times. The chain uses TRBV6-5 and TRBJ1-5; 12 bases match TRBD1. Losses at the gene ends were 2 bases for V and 6 bases for J; bases not matched to a gene: 5. The CDR3 runs 16 residues. CDR1 is MNHEY and CDR2 is SVGAGI in the germline V gene. The CDR3 coding sequence is TGTGCCAGCAGTTACGGGGGACAGGGGGCTGGTCAGCCCCAGCATTTT. This sequence encodes CASSYGGQGAGQPQHF.

The genes are TRBV6-5 and TRBJ2-5; 8 positions agree with TRBD1. There are 15 residues in the CDR3. Germline V lookup: CDR1 MNHEY, CDR2 SVGAGI. Germline trimming cut 5 bases from V and 2 bases from J; bases unmatched to any gene: 7. CDR3: CASSHPRTGQETQYF. DNA of the CDR3: TGTGCCAGCAGTCACCCTCGGACAGGGCAAGAGACCCAGTACTTC.

The V gene is TRBV28, the J gene TRBJ1-1, with no clear D. Trimming took 1 base from V and 2 from J, leaving 5 bases between them. This CDR3 has 13 amino acids. CDR1 is MDHEN, CDR2 SYDVKM, per germline. CDR3 protein: CASSLLHNTEAFF. CDR3 coding DNA: TGTGCCAGCAGTTTATTACACAACACTGAAGCTTTCTTT. Drawing the rest from reference TRBV28 and TRBJ1-1, the complete variable domain is DVKVTQSSRYLVKRTGEKVFLECVQDMDHENMFWYRQDPGLGLRLIYFSYDVKMKEKGDIPEGYSVSREKKERFSLILESASTNQTSMYLCASSLLHNTEAFFGQGTRLTVV.

This chain connects TRBV5-1 to TRBJ2-5; TRBD2 agrees at 8 bases. V dropped 1 base and J dropped 4; count of bases not matched to a gene: 6. Germline values: CDR1 SGHRS, CDR2 YFSETQ. The CDR3 is made up of 15 amino acids. The CDR3, as DNA: TGCGCCAGCAGCTTGATGGGACTAGTTCGAGAGACCCAGTACTTC. As protein: CASSLMGLVRETQYF. The full variable domain, its missing parts supplied by reference TRBV5-1 and TRBJ2-5, is KAGVTQTPRYLIKTRGQQVTLSCSPISGHRSVSWYQQTPGQGLQFLFEYFSETQRNKGNFPGRFSGRQFSNSRSEMNVSTLELGDSALYLCASSLMGLVRETQYFGPGTRLLVL.

This clonotype was seen repeatedly, ten times or more. The chain carries TRBV18 and TRBJ1-6, with a possible D match to TRBD1 (5 bases). The CDR3 covers 13 residues. Trimming left V 3 bases short and J 8 bases short, with 8 bases between. Per the germline V gene, CDR1 is KGHSH and CDR2 is LQKENI. The CDR3 region has the DNA TGTGCCAGCTCACCGCGGGGGGATTCACCCCTCCACTTT. The encoded protein is CASSPRGDSPLHF.

This chain connects TRBV28 to TRBJ2-7, with D possibly being TRBD1 (8 bases). The CDR3 length is 15 residues. Trimming took off 6 bases at V and 6 bases at J, with 21 bases between the two ends. Germline V lookup: CDR1 MDHEN, CDR2 SYDVKM. The CDR3 nucleotides are TGTGCCAGCAGCATCGACAGGACAGGGAGGGGCGAGCAGTACTTC. Its translation is CASSIDRTGRGEQYF.

The V call is TRBV28, the J call TRBJ2-7; D gene uncertain. The CDR3 is 10 amino acids. V gave up 5 bases and J gave up 4 bases, with 3 bases separating them. Germline assignment: CDR1 MDHEN and CDR2 SYDVKM. The CDR3 loop is CASSRYEQYF. CDR3 nucleotides: TGTGCCAGCAGTCGATACGAGCAGTACTTC.

This clonotype has ten or more counts. The V gene is TRBV28, the J gene TRBJ1-1, with D possibly being TRBD1 (6 bases). V dropped 1 base and J dropped 3 bases, with 18 bases sitting between them. The CDR3 totals 17 residues. CDR1 MDHEN and CDR2 SYDVKM come from the germline V gene. The CDR3: CASSLSGHLLQYTEAFF. CDR3 coding DNA: TGTGCCAGCAGTTTATCGGGACACCTACTGCAATACACTGAAGCTTTCTTT.

The chain joins TRBV12-3 or TRBV12-4 to TRBJ2-5; a possible D gene is TRBD1 (6 bases). CDR3 length: 13 amino acids. Deletions cut 8 bases from V and 2 bases from J, with 12 bases between. The CDR3 loop reads CASAFRGQETQYF. The DNA for the CDR3 is TGTGCCAGCGCGTTCAGGGGACAAGAGACCCAGTACTTC.

This sequence joins TRBV6-1 and TRBJ2-2, with TRBD1 matching over 9 bases. Germline V CDR1 and CDR2: MNHNS, SASEGT. J gave up 5 bases and V 6 bases, and 7 bases lay outside the gene matches. CDR3 size: 15 residues. The DNA for the CDR3 is TGTGCCAGCAGACAGGGACAGGGTAGAACCGGGGAGCTGTTTTTT. As protein: CASRQGQGRTGELFF.

This clonotype was found once. The chain combines TRBV6-2 or TRBV6-3 with TRBJ2-7; D ambiguous. The CDR3 length is 14 residues. V lost 8 bases, J lost 7 bases, and 21 bases lay in between. The germline V gene has CDR1 MNHEY and CDR2 SVGEGT. The CDR3 spells CASGSLIPAREQYF. DNA of the CDR3: TGTGCCAGCGGCAGTCTGATCCCAGCGCGAGAGCAGTACTTC.

J is TRBJ1-6 and V is TRBV7-2, with D perhaps TRBD1 (6 bases). The CDR3 runs to 14 residues. V shed 4 bases and J shed 8 bases, with 12 bases lying between them. Germline V lookup: CDR1 SGHTA, CDR2 FQGNSA. Written as DNA, the CDR3 is TGTGCCAGCAGCTCACAAAGGGGGGATTCACCCCTCCACTTT. This gives the protein CASSSQRGDSPLHF.

This clonotype was recorded many times. This chain joins TRBV7-6 and TRBJ1-1; TRBD1 agrees at 7 bases. The CDR3 is 14 residues long. Germline CDR1 reads SGHVS; CDR2 reads FNYEAQ. The V gene end was trimmed by 5 bases and the J gene end by 1 base; junction bases not matched to a gene: 4. The CDR3 loop reads CASSLRQGNTEAFF. The CDR3 DNA sequence: TGTGCCAGCAGCCTCCGACAGGGGAACACTGAAGCTTTCTTT.

This chain joins TRBV12-3 or TRBV12-4 and TRBJ2-2, with D possibly being TRBD1 (6 bases). This CDR3 has 16 amino acids. V lost 7 bases to trimming and J lost 2 bases, with 17 bases between them. CDR3 nucleotide sequence: TGTGCCAGCAAGAATTCACAGGGCCTAAACACCGGGGAGCTGTTTTTT. Translation gives CASKNSQGLNTGELFF.

The rearrangement joins TRBV12-3 or TRBV12-4 to TRBJ2-7; 9 bases fit TRBD2. The CDR3 spans 17 residues. The trim removed 1 base at V and 2 bases at J, leaving 9 bases unmatched. The CDR3 DNA reads as TGTGCCAGCAGTTTAGGGCCGCGGGGCGGGAGGGCCTACGAGCAGTACTTC. As protein: CASSLGPRGGRAYEQYF.

V and J are TRBV28 and TRBJ2-5, with D unresolved. Germline V gene lookup returns CDR1 MDHEN and CDR2 SYDVKM. V was pared by 6 bases and J by 1 base, with 18 bases between. The CDR3 runs 16 residues. The DNA of the CDR3 is TGTGCCAGCAGCCCGGACGACCCCGTTCTCCAAGAGACCCAGTACTTC. Translating it yields CASSPDDPVLQETQYF.

The J gene is TRBJ1-3, the V gene TRBV20-1; no firm D call. Germline assignment: CDR1 DFQATT and CDR2 SNEGSKA (reference sequence). The length of the CDR3 is 11 residues. V lost 6 bases and J lost 4, with 7 bases in between. CDR3 bases: TGCAGTGCAGGGCGCGGAAACACCATATATTTT. Translation gives CSAGRGNTIYF.

The sample holds many counts of this clonotype. V usage is TRBV7-8 and J usage is TRBJ1-1; possibly TRBD1 for D (5 bases). Trimming stripped 0 bases from V and 1 base from J, with 9 bases between. The CDR3 spans 15 residues. Per germline, CDR1 SGHVS and CDR2 FQNEAQ. The CDR3 DNA sequence: TGTGCCAGCAGCTTAGCGGGGGTGTCGAACACTGAAGCTTTCTTT. Translating gives CASSLAGVSNTEAFF.

This clonotype occurred many times. This rearrangement joins TRBV29-1 to TRBJ2-7; possibly TRBD1 for D (6 bases). V gave up 3 bases and J gave up 5 bases, with 11 bases separating them. This CDR3 contains 12 residues. Germline values: CDR1 SQVTM, CDR2 ANQGSEA. CDR3 amino acids: CSVEPGTNEQYF. For the CDR3, the DNA is TGCAGCGTTGAGCCCGGGACAAACGAGCAGTACTTC.

This clonotype appeared many times. The J gene is TRBJ2-6, the V gene TRBV19; D ambiguous. Trimming shortened V by 0 bases and J by 0 bases, and 6 bases separated the two germline ends. Germline assignment: CDR1 LNHDA and CDR2 SQIVND (reference sequence). CDR3 length: 16 amino acids. The CDR3 nucleotides read TGTGCCAGTAGTATAGATGACTTCTCTGGGGCCAACGTCCTGACTTTC. It yields the protein CASSIDDFSGANVLTF.